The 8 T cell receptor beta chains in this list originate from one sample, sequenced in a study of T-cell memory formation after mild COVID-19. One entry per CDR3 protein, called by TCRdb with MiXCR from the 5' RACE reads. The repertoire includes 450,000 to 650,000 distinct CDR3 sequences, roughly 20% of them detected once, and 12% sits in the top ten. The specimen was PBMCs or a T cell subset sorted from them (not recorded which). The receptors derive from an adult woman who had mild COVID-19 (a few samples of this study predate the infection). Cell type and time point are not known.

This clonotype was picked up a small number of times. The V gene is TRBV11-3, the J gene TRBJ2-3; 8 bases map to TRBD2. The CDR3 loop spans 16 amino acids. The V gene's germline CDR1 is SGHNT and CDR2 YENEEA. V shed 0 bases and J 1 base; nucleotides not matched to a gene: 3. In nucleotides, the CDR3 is TGTGCCAGCAGCTTAGACGGGGGGGTCCGCACAGATACGCAGTATTTT. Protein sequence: CASSLDGGVRTDTQYF.

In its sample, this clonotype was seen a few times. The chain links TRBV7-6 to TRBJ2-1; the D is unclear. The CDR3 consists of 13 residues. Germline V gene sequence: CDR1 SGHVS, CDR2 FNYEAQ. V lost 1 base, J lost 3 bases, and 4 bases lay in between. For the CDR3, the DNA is TGTGCCAGCAGCTTAGAGCACTACAATGAGCAGTTCTTC. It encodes CASSLEHYNEQFF. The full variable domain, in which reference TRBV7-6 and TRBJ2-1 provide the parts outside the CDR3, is GAGVSQSPRYKVTKRGQDVALRCDPISGHVSLYWYRQALGQGPEFLTYFNYEAQQDKSGLPNDRFSAERPEGSISTLTIQRTEQRDSAMYRCASSLEHYNEQFFGPGTRLTVL.

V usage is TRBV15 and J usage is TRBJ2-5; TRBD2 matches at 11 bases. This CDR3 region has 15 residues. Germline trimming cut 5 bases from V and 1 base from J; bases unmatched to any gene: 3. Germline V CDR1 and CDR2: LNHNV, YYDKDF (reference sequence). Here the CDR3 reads CATSPGLAGQETQYF. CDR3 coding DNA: TGTGCCACCAGCCCTGGACTAGCGGGCCAAGAGACCCAGTACTTC.

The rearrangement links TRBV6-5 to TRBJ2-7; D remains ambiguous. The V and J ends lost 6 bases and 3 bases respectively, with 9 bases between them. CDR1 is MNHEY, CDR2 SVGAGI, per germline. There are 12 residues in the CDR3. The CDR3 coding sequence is TGTGCCAGCAGCGACGATAGCTACGAGCAGTACTTC. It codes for CASSDDSYEQYF.

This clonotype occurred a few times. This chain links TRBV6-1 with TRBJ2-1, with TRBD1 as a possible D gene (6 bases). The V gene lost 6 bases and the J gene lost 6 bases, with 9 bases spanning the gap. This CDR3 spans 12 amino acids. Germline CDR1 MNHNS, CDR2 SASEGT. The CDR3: CASRGHFNEQFF. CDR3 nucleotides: TGTGCCAGCAGGGGACATTTCAATGAGCAGTTCTTC.

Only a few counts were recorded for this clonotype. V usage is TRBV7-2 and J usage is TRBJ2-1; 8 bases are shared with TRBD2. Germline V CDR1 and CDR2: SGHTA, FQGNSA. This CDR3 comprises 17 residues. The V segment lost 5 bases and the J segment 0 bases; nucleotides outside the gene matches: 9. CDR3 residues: CASSPLAGTLSYNEQFF. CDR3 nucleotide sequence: TGTGCCAGCAGCCCCTTAGCGGGAACCCTCTCCTACAATGAGCAGTTCTTC.

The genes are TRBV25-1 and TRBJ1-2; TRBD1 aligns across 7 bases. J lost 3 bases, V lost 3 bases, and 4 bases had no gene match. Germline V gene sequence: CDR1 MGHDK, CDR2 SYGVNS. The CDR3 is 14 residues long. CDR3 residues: CASSEIGGDYGYTF. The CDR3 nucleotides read TGTGCCAGCAGTGAGATAGGGGGCGACTATGGCTACACCTTC.

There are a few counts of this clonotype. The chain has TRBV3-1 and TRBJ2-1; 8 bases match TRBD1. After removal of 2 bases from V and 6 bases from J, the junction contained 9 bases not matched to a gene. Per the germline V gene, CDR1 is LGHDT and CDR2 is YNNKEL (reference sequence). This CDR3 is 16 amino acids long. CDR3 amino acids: CASSQPDRALGNEQFF. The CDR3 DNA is TGTGCCAGCAGCCAACCGGACAGGGCCCTGGGCAATGAGCAGTTCTTC.